Listed here is a single T cell receptor (beta chain). The antigen remains undetermined. The PCR contained 60 Vbeta and 13 Jbeta primers. Using immunoSEQ multiplex PCR, the repertoire was profiled, and TCRdb retains in-frame clones only, with some absent. The sample carries over 100,000 clones, roughly 79% recorded once. These data are taken from a study of cytomegalovirus exposure and HLA in healthy donors. Findings and limits, study-wide: The authors listed approximately 160 TCR beta chains as cytomegalovirus-associated. The authors later found most CMV-associated TCR beta chains appeared HLA-restricted. V segments that were indistinguishable, TRBV6-2 and TRBV6-3 among them, were omitted from analysis. Specificity of a few CMV-associated chains for CMV antigens was verified in vitro.

The CDR3 contains 17 residues. Germline trimming cut 8 bases from V and 1 base from J; bases unmatched to any gene: 13. Germline V gene lookup returns CDR1 ENHRY and CDR2 SYGVKD. The sequenced sample was PBMCs. The rearrangement joins TRBV10-3 to TRBJ2-3, with 9 bases aligning to TRBD2. The receptor was isolated from a woman aged 25 to 39 in good health and CMV-seronegative. CDR3 protein: CAIAQREAEFGTDTQYF. The CDR3, as DNA: TGTGCCATCGCCCAGCGGGAGGCTGAATTTGGCACAGATACGCAGTATTTT.